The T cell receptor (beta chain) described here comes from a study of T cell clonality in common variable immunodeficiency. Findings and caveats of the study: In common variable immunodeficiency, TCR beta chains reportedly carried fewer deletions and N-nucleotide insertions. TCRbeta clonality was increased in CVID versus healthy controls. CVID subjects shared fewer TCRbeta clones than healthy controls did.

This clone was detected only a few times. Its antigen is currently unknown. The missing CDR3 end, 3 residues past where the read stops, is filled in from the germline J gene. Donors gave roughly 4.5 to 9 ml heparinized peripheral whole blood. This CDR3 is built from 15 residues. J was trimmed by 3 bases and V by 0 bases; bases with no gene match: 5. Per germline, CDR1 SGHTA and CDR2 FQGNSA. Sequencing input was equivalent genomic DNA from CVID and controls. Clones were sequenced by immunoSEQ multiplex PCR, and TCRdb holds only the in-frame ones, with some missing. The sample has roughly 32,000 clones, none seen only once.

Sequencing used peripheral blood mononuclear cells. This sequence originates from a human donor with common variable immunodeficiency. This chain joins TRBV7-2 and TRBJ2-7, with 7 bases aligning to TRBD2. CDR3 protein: CASSLAFGGSYEQYF. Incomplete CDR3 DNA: TGTGCCAGCAGCTTAGCCTTTGGCGGGAGCTACGAG.